The 5 T cell receptor beta chains given below trace back to one sample, sequenced in a study of PD-1 blockade in classical Hodgkin lymphoma. TCRdb keeps only in-frame clones here, not all; method: immunoSEQ multiplex PCR. The sample carries approximately 61,000 clones, nearly 90% recorded once. Sample time point: cycle 4 day 1 (C4D1), after five to seven weeks of nivolumab. Brentuximab vedotin exposure varied, and every patient relapsed after autologous stem cell transplantation. Sequencing was performed on peripheral blood mononuclear cells (PBMCs), taken before the fourth cycle of nivolumab. Every receptor here comes from a human donor with classical Hodgkin lymphoma.

A single count supports this clone. The chain is built from TRBV30 and TRBJ2-1, with no clear D. This CDR3 comprises 11 residues. Germline V gene sequence: CDR1 GTSNPN, CDR2 SVGIG (reference sequence). V was shortened by 3 bases and J by 8 bases, with 8 bases between the two germline ends. The CDR3 is CAWSLVYEQFF. The CDR3, as DNA: TGTGCCTGGAGCCTGGTCTATGAGCAGTTCTTC. The variable domain in full, with the rest retrieved from reference TRBV30 and TRBJ2-1, is SQTIHQWPATLVQPVGSPLSLECTVEGTSNPNLYWYRQAAGRGLQLLFYSVGIGQISSEVPQNLSASRPQDRQFILSSKKLLLSDSGFYLCAWSLVYEQFFGPGTRLTVL.

A remark on this clone: The junction and the germline gene differ at one end; a read error may be behind it. V gene TRBV4-2 combines with J gene TRBJ1-3, with D hard to call. The CDR3 sequence is 15 residues long. The V gene's germline CDR1 is LGHNA and CDR2 YNFKEQ. The CDR3 nucleotides read TGTGCCAGCAGCCAAGACAGTCGCTCTGGAAACACCGTATATTTT. Translation gives CASSQDSRSGNTVYF.

About this clone: Other DNA sequences from this sample encode an identical CDR3 as well. This sequence joins TRBV5-1 and TRBJ2-2, with D perhaps TRBD2 (6 bases). CDR1 SGHRS and CDR2 YFSETQ come from the germline V gene. This CDR3 has 15 amino acids. The germline V and J ends were trimmed by 3 bases and 5 bases, with 14 bases remaining between them. The CDR3: CASSSRLGGTGELFF. DNA for the CDR3: TGCGCCAGCAGCTCACGTCTCGGGGGAACCGGGGAGCTGTTTTTT.

This clone was seen a single time. This rearrangement joins TRBV5-1 to TRBJ1-1; D gene uncertain. The CDR3 is 14 amino acids. Per germline, CDR1 SGHRS and CDR2 YFSETQ. V was pared by 4 bases and J by 2 bases, with 12 bases between. CDR3 protein: CASSQTVPNTEAFF. The DNA of the CDR3 is TGCGCCAGCAGCCAAACAGTCCCTAACACTGAAGCTTTCTTT.

This clone appeared a few times. V is TRBV11-2 and J is TRBJ1-4; D remains ambiguous. V lost 5 bases, J lost 0 bases, and 13 bases lay in between. CDR1 and CDR2 (germline): SGHAT, FQNNGV. This CDR3 is 16 amino acids long. In nucleotides, the CDR3 is TGTGCCAGCAGCCCCCGGGAGTGGGCAACTAATGAAAAACTGTTTTTT. Translation: CASSPREWATNEKLFF.